This T cell receptor (beta chain) was obtained from a study of T cells in Graves' hyperthyroidism and ophthalmopathy. Study results and limitations: The model foresaw ophthalmopathy a median 6.5 months prior to onset.

Amplification yielded TCR beta CDR3 regions, with RNA transcripts as the source. Researchers ran a first-round RT-PCR on the TCR CDR3 using the HTBI primer set. TCRdb reprocessed the multiplex PCR reads with MiXCR, giving one entry per CDR3 protein. Of hundreds of thousands of distinct CDR3 sequences in the sample, 18% are singletons; the top ten hold around 15%. Looked up from germline, CDR1 is SGHRS and CDR2 is YFSETQ. The CDR3 contains 14 residues. V was pared by 4 bases and J by 3 bases, with 11 bases between. Uncontrolled infection, other autoimmune disease, pregnancy and lactation each barred patients from inclusion. PBMCs came from 9 to 10 ml fresh peripheral blood. This clonotype appeared a few times. Its antigen is not identified.

The receptor comes from a woman in her fifties or sixties with Graves' hyperthyroidism that later progressed to Graves' ophthalmopathy. Sequences were obtained from blood. The gene calls are TRBV5-1 and TRBJ2-1; D possibly matches TRBD1 or TRBD2 (5 bases each). CDR3 region: CASSGRDLYNEQFF. The CDR3 DNA reads as TGCGCCAGCAGCGGCCGGGACCTCTACAATGAGCAGTTCTTC.